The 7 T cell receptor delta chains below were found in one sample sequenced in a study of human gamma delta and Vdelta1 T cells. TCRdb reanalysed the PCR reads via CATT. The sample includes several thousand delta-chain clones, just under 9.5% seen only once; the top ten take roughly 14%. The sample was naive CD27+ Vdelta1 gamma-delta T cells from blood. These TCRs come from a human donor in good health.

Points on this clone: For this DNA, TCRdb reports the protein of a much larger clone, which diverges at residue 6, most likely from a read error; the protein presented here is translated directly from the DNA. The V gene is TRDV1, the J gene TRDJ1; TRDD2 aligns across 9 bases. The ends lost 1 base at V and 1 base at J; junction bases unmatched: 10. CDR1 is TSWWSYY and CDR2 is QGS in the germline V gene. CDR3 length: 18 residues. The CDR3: CALGEPLPTTLATDKLIF. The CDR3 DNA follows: TGTGCTCTTGGGGAACCCCTTCCTACGACGCTAGCCACCGATAAACTCATCTTT.

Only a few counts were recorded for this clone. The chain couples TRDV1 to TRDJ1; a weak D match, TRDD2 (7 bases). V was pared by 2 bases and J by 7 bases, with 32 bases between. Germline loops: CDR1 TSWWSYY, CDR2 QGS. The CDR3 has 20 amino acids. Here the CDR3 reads CALGEDSVPTSHWVRGKLIF. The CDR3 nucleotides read TGTGCTCTTGGGGAAGACAGTGTTCCTACCAGTCACTGGGTTAGAGGTAAACTCATCTTT.

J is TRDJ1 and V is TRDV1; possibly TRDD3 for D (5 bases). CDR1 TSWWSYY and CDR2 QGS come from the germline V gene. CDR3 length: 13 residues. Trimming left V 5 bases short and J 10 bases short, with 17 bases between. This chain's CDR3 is CALGHPWGITLIF. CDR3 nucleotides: TGTGCTCTTGGGCATCCGTGGGGAATCACACTCATCTTT.

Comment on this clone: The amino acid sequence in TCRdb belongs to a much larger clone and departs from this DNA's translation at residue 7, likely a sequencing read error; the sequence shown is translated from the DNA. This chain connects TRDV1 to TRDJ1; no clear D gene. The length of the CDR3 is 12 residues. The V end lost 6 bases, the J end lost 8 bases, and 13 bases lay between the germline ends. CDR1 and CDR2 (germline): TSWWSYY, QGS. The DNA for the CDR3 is TGTGCTCTTGGTAGTCCGATGAAAAAACTCATCTTT. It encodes CALGSPMKKLIF.

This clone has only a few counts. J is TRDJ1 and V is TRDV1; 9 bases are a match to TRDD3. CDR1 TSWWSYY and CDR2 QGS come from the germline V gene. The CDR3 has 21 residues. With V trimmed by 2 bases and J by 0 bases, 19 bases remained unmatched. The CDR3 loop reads CALGESSLRTWGIWDTDKLIF. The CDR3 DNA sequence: TGTGCTCTTGGGGAATCCTCCCTCCGGACGTGGGGGATATGGGACACCGATAAACTCATCTTT.

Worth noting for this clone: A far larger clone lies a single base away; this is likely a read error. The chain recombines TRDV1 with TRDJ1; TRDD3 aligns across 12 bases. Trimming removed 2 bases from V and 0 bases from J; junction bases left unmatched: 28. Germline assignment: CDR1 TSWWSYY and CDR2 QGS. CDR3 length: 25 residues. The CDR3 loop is CALGEFKGLPNSRTGGYNHTDKLIF. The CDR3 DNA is TGTGCTCTTGGGGAATTCAAAGGCCTTCCTAATTCTCGTACTGGGGGATACAATCACACCGATAAACTCATCTTT.

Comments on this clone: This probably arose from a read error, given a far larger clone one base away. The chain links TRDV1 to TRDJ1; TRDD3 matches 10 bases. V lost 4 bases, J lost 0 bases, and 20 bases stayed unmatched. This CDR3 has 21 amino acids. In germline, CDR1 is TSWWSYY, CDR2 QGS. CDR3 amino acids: CALGGRPSRGIRLWNTDKLIF. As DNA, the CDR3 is TGTGCTCTTGGGGGGCGGCCTTCTCGGGGGATACGTCTCTGGAACACCGATAAACTCATCTTT.